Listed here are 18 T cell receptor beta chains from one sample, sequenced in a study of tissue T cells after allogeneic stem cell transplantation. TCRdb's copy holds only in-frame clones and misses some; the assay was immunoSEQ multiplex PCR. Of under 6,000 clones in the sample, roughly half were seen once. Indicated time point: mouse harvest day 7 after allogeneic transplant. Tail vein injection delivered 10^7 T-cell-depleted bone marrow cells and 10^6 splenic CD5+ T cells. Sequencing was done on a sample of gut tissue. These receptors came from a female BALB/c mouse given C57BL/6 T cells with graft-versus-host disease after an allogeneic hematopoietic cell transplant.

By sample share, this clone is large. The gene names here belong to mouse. Here the CDR3 reads CAWSPGQASAETLYF. CDR3 DNA, as far as it was read: TGTGCCTGGAGCCCGGGACAGGCTAGTGCAGAAACGCTGTAT. The chain couples TRBV31 to TRBJ2-3, with 8 bases matching TRBD1. The DNA ends 1 residue before the CDR3 does, and the rest of the CDR3 is filled in from the germline J gene. V shed 3 bases and J 0 bases; nucleotides not matched to a gene: 5. CDR1 GKSSPN and CDR2 SITVG come from the germline V gene. The length of the CDR3 is 15 residues.

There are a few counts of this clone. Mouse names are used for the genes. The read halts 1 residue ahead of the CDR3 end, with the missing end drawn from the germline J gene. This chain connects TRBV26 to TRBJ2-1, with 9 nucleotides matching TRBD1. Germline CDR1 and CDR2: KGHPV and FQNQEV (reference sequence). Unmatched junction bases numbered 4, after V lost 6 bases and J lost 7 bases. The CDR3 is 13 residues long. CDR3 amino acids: CASSRQGGAEQFF. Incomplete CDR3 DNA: TGTGCCAGCAGCCGACAGGGGGGAGCTGAGCAGTTC.

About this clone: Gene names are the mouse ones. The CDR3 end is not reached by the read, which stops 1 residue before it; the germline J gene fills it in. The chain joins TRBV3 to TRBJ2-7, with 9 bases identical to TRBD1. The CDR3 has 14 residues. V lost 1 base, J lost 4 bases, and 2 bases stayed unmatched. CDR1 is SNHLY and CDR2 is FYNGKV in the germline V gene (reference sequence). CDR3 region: CASSLGDRAYEQYF. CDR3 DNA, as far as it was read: TGTGCCAGCAGCTTAGGGGACAGGGCTTATGAACAGTAC.

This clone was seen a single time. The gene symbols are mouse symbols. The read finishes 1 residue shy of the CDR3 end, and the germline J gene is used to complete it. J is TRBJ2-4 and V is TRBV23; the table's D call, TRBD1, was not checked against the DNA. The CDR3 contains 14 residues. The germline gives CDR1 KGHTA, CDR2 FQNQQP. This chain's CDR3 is CSSSQQGSQNTLYF. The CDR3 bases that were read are TGCTCCAGCAGTCAACAGGGTAGTCAAAACACCTTGTAC.

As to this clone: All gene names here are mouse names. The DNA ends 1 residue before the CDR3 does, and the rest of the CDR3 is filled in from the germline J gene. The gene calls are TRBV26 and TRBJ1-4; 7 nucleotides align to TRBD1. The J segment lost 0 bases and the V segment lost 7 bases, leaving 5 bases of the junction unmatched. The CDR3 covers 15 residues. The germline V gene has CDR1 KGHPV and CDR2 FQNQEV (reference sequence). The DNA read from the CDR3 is TGTGCCAGCACGAAACAGGGGATTTCCAACGAAAGATTATTT. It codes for CASTKQGISNERLF. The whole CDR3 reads CASTKQGISNERLFF. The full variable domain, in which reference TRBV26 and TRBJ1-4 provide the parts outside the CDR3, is NSKVIQTPRYLVKGQGQKAKMRCIPEKGHPVVFWYQQNKNNEFKFLINFQNQEVLQQIDMTEKRFSAECPSNSPCSLEIQSSEAGDSALYLCASTKQGISNERLFFGHGTKLSVL.

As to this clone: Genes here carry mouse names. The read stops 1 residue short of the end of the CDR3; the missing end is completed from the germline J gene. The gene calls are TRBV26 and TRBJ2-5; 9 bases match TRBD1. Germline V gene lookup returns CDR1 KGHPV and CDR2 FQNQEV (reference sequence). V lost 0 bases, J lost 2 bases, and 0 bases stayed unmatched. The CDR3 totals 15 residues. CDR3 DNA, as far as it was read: TGTGCCAGCAGTCTGTCGACAGGGGGCCAAGACACCCAGTAC. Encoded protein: CASSLSTGGQDTQY. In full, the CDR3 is CASSLSTGGQDTQYF.

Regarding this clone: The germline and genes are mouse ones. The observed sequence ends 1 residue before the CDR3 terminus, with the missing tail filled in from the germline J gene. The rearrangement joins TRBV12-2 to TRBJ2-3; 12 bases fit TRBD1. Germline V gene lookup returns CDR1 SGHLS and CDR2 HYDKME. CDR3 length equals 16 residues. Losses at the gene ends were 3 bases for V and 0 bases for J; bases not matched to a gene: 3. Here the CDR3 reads CASSAGTGGSAETLYF. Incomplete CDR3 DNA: TGTGCCAGCTCTGCCGGGACAGGGGGCAGTGCAGAAACGCTGTAT.

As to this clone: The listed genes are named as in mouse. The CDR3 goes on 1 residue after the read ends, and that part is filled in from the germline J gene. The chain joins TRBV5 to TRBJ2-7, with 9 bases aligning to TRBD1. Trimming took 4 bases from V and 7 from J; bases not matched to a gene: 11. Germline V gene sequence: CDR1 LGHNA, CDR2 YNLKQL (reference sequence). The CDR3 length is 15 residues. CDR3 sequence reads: CASSLPGQGRWEQYF. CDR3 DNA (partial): TGTGCCAGCAGCCTGCCGGGACAGGGAAGGTGGGAACAGTAC.

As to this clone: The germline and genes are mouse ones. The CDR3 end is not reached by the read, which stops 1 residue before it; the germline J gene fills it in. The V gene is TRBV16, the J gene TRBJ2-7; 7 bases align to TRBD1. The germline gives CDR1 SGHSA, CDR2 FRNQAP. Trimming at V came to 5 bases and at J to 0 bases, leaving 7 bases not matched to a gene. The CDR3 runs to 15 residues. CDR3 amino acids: CASSPFGTDSYEQYF. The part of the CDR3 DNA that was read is TGTGCAAGCAGCCCCTTCGGGACAGACTCCTATGAACAGTAC.

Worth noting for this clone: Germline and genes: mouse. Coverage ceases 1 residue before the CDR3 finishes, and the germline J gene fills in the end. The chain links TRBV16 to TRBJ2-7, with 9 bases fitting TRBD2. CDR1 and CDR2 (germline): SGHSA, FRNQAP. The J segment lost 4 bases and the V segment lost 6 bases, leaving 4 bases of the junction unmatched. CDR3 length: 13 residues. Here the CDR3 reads CASSRTGAYEQYF. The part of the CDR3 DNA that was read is TGTGCAAGCAGTCGGACTGGGGCGTATGAACAGTAC.

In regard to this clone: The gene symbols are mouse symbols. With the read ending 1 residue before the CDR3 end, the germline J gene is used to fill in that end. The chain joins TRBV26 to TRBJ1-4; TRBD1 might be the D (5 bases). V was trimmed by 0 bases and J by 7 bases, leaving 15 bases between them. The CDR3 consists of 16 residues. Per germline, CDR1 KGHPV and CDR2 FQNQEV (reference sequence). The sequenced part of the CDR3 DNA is TGTGCCAGCAGTCTGTCGACGGCCAGGGCGGGCGAAAGATTATTT. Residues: CASSLSTARAGERLF. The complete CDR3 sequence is CASSLSTARAGERLFF.

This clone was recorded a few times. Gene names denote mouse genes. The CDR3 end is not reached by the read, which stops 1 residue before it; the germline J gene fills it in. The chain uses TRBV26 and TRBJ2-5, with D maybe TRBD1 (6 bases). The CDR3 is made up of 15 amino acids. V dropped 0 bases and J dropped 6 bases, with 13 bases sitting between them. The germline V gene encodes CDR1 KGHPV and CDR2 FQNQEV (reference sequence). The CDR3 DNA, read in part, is TGTGCCAGCAGTCTGTCGATGGACAGTGGGGACACCCAGTAC. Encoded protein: CASSLSMDSGDTQY. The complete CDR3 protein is CASSLSMDSGDTQYF.

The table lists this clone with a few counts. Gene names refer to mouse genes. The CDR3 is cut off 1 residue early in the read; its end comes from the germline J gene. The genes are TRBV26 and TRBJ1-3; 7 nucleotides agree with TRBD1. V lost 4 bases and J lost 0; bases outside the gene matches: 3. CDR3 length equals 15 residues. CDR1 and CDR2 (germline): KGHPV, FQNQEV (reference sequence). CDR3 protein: CASSRGTDSGNTLYF. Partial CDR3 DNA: TGTGCCAGCAGTCGTGGGACAGATTCTGGAAATACGCTCTAT.

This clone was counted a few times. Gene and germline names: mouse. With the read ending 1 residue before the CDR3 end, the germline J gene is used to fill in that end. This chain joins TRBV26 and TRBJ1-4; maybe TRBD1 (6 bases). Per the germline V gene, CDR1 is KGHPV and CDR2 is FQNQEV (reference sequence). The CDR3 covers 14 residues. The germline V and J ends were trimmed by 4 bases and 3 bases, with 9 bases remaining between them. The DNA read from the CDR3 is TGTGCCAGCAGTCCTCAGGGGACCAACGAAAGATTATTT. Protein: CASSPQGTNERLF. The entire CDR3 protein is CASSPQGTNERLFF.

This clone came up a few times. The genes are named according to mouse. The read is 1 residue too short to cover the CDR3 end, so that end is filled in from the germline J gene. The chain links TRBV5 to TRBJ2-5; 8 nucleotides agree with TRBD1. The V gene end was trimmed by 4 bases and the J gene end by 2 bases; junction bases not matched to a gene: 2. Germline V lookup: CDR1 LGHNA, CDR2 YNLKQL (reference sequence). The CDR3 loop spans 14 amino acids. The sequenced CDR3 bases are TGTGCCAGCAGCCCACAGGGGGTCCAAGACACCCAGTAC. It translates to CASSPQGVQDTQY. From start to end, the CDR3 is CASSPQGVQDTQYF.

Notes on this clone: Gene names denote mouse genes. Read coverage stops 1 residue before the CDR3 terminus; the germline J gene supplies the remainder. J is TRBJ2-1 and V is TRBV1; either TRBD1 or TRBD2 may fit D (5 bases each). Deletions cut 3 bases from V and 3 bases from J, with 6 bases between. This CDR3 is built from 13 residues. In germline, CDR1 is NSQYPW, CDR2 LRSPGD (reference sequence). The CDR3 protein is CTCSAGAYAEQFF. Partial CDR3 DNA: TGCACCTGCAGTGCTGGGGCCTATGCTGAGCAGTTC.

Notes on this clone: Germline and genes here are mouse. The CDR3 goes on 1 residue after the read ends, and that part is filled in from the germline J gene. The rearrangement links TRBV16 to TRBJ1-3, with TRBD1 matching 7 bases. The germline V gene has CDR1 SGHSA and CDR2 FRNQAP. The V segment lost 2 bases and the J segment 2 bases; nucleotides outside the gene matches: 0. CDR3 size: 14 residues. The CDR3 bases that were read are TGTGCAAGCAGCTTACAGGGGGCTGGAAATACGCTCTAT. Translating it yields CASSLQGAGNTLY. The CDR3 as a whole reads CASSLQGAGNTLYF.

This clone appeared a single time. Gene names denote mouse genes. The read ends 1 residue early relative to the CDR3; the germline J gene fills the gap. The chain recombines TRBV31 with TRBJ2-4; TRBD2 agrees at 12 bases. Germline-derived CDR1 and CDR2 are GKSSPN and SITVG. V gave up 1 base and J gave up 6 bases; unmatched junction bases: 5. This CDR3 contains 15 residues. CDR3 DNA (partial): TGTGCCTGGAGTCAAGACTGGGGGGGCCGGAACACCTTGTAC. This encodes CAWSQDWGGRNTLY. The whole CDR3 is CAWSQDWGGRNTLYF. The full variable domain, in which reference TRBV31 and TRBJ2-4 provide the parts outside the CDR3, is AQTIHQWPVAEIKAVGSPLSLGCTIKGKSSPNLYWYWQATGGTLQQLFYSITVGQVESVVQLNLSASRPKDDQFILSTEKLLLSHSGFYLCAWSQDWGGRNTLYFGAGTRLSVL.